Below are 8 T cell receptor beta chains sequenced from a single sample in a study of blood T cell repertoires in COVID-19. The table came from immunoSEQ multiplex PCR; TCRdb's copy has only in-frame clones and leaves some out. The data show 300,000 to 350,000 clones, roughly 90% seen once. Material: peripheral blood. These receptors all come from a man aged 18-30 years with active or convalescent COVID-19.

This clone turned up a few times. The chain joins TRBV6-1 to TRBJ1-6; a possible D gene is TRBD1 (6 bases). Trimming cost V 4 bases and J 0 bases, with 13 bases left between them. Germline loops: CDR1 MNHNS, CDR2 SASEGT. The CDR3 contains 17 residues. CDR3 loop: CASSVGTLHSYNSPLHF. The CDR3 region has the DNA TGTGCCAGCAGTGTAGGGACACTTCACTCCTATAATTCACCCCTCCACTTT.

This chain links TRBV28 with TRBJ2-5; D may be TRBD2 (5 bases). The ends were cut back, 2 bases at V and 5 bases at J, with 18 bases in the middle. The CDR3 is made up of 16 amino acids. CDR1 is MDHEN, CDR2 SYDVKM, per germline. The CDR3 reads CASSLGTLEGSETQYF. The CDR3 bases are TGTGCCAGCAGTTTAGGTACTCTAGAGGGTTCGGAGACCCAGTACTTC.

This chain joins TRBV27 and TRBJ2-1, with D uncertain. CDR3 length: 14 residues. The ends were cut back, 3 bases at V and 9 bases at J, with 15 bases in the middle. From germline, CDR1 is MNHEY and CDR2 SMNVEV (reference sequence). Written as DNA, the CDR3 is TGTGCCAGCAGTTTGCTTCCGTCGCCGGGTGAGCAGTTCTTC. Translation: CASSLLPSPGEQFF.

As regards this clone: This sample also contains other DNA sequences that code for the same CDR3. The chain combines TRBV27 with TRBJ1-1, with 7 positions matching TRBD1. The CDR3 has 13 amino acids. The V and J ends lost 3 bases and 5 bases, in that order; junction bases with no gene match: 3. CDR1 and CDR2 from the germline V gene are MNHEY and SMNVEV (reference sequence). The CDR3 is CASSLTGITEAFF. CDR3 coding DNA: TGTGCCAGCAGTTTGACAGGGATTACTGAAGCTTTCTTT.

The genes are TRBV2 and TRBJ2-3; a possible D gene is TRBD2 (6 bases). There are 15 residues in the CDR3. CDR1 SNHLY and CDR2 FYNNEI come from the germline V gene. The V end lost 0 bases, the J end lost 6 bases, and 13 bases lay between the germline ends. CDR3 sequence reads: CASSEAGVGGDTQYF. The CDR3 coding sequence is TGTGCCAGCAGTGAAGCTGGGGTTGGGGGGGATACGCAGTATTTT.

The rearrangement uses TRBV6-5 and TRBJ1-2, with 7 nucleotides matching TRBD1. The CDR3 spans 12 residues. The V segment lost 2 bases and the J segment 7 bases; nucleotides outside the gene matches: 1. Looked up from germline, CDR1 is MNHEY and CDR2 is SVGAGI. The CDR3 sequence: CASSYNRGGYTF. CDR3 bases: TGTGCCAGCAGTTACAACAGGGGTGGCTACACCTTC.

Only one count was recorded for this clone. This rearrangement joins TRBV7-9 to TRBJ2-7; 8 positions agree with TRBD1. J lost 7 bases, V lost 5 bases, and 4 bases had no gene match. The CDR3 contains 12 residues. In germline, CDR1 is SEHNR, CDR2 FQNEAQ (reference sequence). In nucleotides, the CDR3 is TGTGCCAGCAGCCACAGGGGGGAGGAGCAGTACTTC. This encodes CASSHRGEEQYF.

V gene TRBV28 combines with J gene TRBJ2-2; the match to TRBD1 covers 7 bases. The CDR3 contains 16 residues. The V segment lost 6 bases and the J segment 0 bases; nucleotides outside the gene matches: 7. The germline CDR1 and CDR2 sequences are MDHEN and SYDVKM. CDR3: CASRGDSITNTGELFF. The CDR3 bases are TGTGCCAGCAGGGGGGACAGCATAACGAACACCGGGGAGCTGTTTTTT.